This section outlines one TCR beta chain sequence together with its context. What it binds is not known. Sequencing was performed with immunoSEQ multiplex PCR; in TCRdb, only in-frame clones are kept and a portion is missing. The data contain 80,000 to 90,000 clones, around nine tenths of them seen just once; the ten biggest clones take up 4% to 6%. This specimen comes from a study of T cell responses to AZD1222 COVID-19 vaccine. This CDR3 has 12 amino acids. Germline lookup yields CDR1 MDHEN and CDR2 SYDVKM. Trimming removed 6 bases from V and 9 bases from J, with 12 bases in between. Study-wide findings and caveats: Only a handful of individuals given AZD1222 were seropositive at baseline. Clonal diversity may have been underestimated, and the donors were mostly white British, with more females than males. No repertoire was sampled before or during the peak T cell response, only after it.

The V and J genes are TRBV28 and TRBJ2-1; no definite D call. This specimen was peripheral blood, taken on day 0 of MenACWY control vaccination. The source is an adult in good health. The CDR3 DNA reads as TGTGCCAGCAGCCCCTATTGGACTGAGCAGTTCTTC. It translates to CASSPYWTEQFF.